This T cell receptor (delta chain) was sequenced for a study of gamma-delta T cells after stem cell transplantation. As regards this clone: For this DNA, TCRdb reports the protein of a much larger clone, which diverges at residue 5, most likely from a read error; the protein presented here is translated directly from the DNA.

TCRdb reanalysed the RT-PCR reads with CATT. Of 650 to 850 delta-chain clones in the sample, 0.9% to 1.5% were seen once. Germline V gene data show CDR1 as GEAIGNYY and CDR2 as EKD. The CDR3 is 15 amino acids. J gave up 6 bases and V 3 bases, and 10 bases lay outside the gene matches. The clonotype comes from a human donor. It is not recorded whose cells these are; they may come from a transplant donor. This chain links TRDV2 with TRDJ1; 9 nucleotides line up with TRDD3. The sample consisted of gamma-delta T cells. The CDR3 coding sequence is TGTGCCTGTGACCCACTACTGGGGGAACAAAATAAACTCATCTTT. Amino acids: CACDPLLGEQNKLIF.